This TCR beta chain is from a study of T cells in Graves' hyperthyroidism and ophthalmopathy. Template material for amplifying TCR beta CDR3 regions consisted of RNA transcripts. An initial round of RT-PCR targeting the TCR CDR3 relied on the HTBI primer set. TCRdb used MiXCR to reprocess the multiplex PCR reads, holding one entry per CDR3 protein. The sample has some 510,000 distinct CDR3 sequences; around 21% are singletons. Comment on this clonotype: Its cognate antigen is unknown.

V gave up 1 base and J gave up 6 bases; unmatched junction bases: 5. Germline V gene sequence: CDR1 SGHAT, CDR2 FQDESV (reference sequence). The CDR3 loop spans 14 amino acids. General study findings and limits: Using 13 V-J features, a model discriminated ophthalmopathy from stable hyperthyroidism. In the blood, most expanded thyroid clonotypes above 0.001 appeared as well.

With a duration under 2 months, the hyperthyroidism was newly diagnosed in patients aged 18 to 65. The V and J genes are TRBV11-1 and TRBJ2-7; 8 nucleotides match TRBD2. Sequencing input: blood. The clonotype originates from a man between 18 and 35 years old with Graves' hyperthyroidism. The CDR3 spells CASSLDGGAGEQYF. The CDR3 coding sequence is TGTGCCAGCAGCTTAGACGGGGGGGCCGGCGAGCAGTACTTC.